The sequence of this T cell receptor (beta chain) was determined in a study of shared clonotypes between healthy human individuals. The study's findings and limits: Non-shared clonotypes had lower generation probabilities than those shared by all four donors.

CD45RO-negative, CCR7-selected cells formed the naive CD8 fraction, which excluded terminally differentiated effector memory CD45RA+ cells. Donors had no recently reported acute infections or vaccinations and were HIV-negative. The data were produced by immunoSEQ multiplex PCR, yet TCRdb's version contains in-frame clones alone and is incomplete. The sample comprises 1.5 million to 2.5 million clones, about 95% of which are singletons, and 1.2% rests with the top ten. Of note for this clone: Its antigen is unidentified.

Germline V gene data show CDR1 as SEHNR and CDR2 as FQNEAQ (reference sequence). CDR3 length: 15 amino acids. V lost 4 bases, J lost 5 bases, and 9 bases stayed unmatched. The origin of this receptor is a man aged 18-30 years in good health. V gene TRBV7-9 combines with J gene TRBJ2-7; 9 bases agree with TRBD1. The material sequenced was naive CD8+ T cells sorted from blood. This CDR3 is CASSSPGQGTHEQYF. In DNA, the CDR3 is TGTGCCAGCAGCTCGCCGGGACAGGGAACCCACGAGCAGTACTTC.